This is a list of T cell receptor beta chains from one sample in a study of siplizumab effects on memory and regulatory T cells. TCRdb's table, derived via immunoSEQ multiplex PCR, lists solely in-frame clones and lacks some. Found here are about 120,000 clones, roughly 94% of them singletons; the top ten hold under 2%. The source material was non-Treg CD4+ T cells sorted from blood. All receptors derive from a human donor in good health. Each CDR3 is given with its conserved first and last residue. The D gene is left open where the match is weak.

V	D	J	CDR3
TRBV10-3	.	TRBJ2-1	CAIREDWSLGSYNEQFF
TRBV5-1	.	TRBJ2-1	CASSLATGQGFF
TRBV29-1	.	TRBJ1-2	CSVGFTIYGYTF
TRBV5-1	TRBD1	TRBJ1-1	CASSSGQVNTEAFF
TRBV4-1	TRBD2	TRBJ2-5	CASSRRTSGSQETQYF
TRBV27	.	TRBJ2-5	CASSSLQETQYF
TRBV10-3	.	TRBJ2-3	CAISEGGVPDTQYF
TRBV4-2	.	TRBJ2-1	CASSQLGGSDEQFF
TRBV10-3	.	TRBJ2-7	CAISGKGERRLGYEQYF
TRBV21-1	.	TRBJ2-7	CASSKEGGSSHEQYF